This T cell receptor (beta chain) was documented in a study of post-analysis software for immune sequencing data. Across the study: Disease courses included relapsing-remitting, secondary progressive and progressive-relapsing multiple sclerosis. Study-wide results and limits: Patients used about 5 TRBV segments, including TRBV5-6, TRBV5-1 and TRBV20-1, more often than controls. Patients with multiple sclerosis recorded significantly lower normalized Chao1 diversity than controls, the study found.

As to this clonotype: Antigen: not known.

Unique molecular identifiers were built into the TCR beta cDNA libraries. The source material, roughly 0.9 to 11 million T cells, gave rise to 510,000 or so cDNA molecules. TCRdb independently ran MiXCR on the PCR reads; one entry per CDR3 protein. The sample includes 350,000 to 500,000 distinct CDR3 sequences, 39% seen only once; the top ten take around 8%. V lost 4 bases and J lost 2; bases outside the gene matches: 3. Germline CDR1 is GTSNPN and CDR2 is SVGIG (reference sequence). This CDR3 has 13 residues. Material for sequencing was blood. This receptor was identified in a girl aged 2-10 years with multiple sclerosis. V gene TRBV30 combines with J gene TRBJ2-3, with 7 bases lining up with TRBD1. Here the CDR3 DNA reads TGTGCCTGGACCGGGACAGCCACAGATACGCAGTATTTT. Its protein product is CAWTGTATDTQYF.